This note documents a single T cell receptor beta chain sequence. The data were obtained in a study of T cells in Graves' hyperthyroidism and ophthalmopathy. Regions amplified from RNA transcripts were the TCR beta CDR3 regions. HTBI primers were the set used in a first-round RT-PCR of the TCR CDR3. TCRdb redid the calling of the multiplex PCR reads with MiXCR, one entry per CDR3 protein. Of 500,000 to 600,000 distinct CDR3 sequences in the sample, about 20% were seen once. The CDR3 loop spans 13 amino acids. From germline, CDR1 is SGHTA and CDR2 FQGTGA. The ends were cut back, 5 bases at V and 5 bases at J, with 13 bases in the middle.

The clonotype was recovered from a man aged 35-49 years with Graves' ophthalmopathy. The chain links TRBV7-3 to TRBJ2-7; D is perhaps TRBD1 or TRBD2 (5 bases each). Sequencing was done on a sample of blood. The CDR3 region is CASSPTRDHEQYF. The CDR3 DNA reads TGTGCCAGCAGCCCCACACGGGACCACGAGCAGTACTTC.